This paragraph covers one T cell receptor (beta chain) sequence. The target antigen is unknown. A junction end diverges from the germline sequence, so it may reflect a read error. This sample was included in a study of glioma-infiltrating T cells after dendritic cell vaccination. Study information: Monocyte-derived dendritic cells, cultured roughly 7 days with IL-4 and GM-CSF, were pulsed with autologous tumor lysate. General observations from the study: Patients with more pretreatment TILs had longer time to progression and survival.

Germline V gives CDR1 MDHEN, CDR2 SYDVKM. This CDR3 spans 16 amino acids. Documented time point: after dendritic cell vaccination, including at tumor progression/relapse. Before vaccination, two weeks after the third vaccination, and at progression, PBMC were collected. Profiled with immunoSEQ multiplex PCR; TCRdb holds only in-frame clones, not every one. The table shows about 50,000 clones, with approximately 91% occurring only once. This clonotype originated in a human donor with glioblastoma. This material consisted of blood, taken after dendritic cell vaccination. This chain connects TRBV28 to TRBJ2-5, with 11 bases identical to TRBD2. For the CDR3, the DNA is TGTACCAGCAGCCGCACTAGCGGGAGAGGGGTAGAGACCCAGTACTTC. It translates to CTSSRTSGRGVETQYF.